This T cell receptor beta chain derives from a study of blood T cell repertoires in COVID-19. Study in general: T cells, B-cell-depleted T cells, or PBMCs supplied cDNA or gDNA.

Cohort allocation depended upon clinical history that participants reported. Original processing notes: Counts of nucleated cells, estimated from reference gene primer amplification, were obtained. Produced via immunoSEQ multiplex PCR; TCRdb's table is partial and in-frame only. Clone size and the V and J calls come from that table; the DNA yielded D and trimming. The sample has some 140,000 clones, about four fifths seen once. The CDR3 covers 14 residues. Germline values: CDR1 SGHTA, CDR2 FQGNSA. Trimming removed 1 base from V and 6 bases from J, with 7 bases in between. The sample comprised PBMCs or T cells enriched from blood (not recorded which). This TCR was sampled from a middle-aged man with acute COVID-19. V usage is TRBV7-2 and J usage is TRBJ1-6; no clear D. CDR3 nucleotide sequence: TGTGCCAGCAGCTTAGGGGCCATTAATTCACCCCTCCACTTT. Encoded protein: CASSLGAINSPLHF. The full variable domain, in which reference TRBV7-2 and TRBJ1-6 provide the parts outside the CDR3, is GAGVSQSPSNKVTEKGKDVELRCDPISGHTALYWYRQSLGQGLEFLIYFQGNSAPDKSGLPSDRFSAERTGGSVSTLTIQRTQQEDSAVYLCASSLGAINSPLHFGNGTRLTVT.